The 15 T cell receptor beta chains listed next were all sequenced from one sample in a study of read filtering for tumor transcriptome and immune sequencing. The library was built from roughly 400 ng RNA with molecular barcoded adaptors for alpha/delta and beta/gamma chains. MiXCR, applied by TCRdb to the reads, yields one record per CDR3 protein. The top ten clones hold about 10% of a sample with 100,000 to 150,000 distinct CDR3 sequences, 10% to 15% of them seen once. Specimen: a population of CD138-negative cells sorted from bone marrow. These receptors all come from a donor aged 40 or older with multiple myeloma.

The chain recombines TRBV12-3 or TRBV12-4 with TRBJ2-2, with 7 bases that match TRBD2. V trimming: 7 bases; J trimming: 5 bases; junction bases outside the gene matches: 13. The CDR3 runs 16 residues. The CDR3 coding sequence is TGTGCCAGCACTTCCCGAGGGGAGGGCCGGACCGGGGAGCTGTTTTTT. This translates into CASTSRGEGRTGELFF.

This clonotype was counted at least ten times. The chain couples TRBV4-1 to TRBJ1-2; D is unclear. The CDR3 has 13 residues. The V end lost 3 bases, the J end lost 2 bases, and 7 bases lay between the germline ends. Looked up from germline, CDR1 is MGHRA and CDR2 is YSYEKL. CDR3 in DNA: TGCGCCAGCAGCCAGACGGCAAACTATGGCTACACCTTC. Protein: CASSQTANYGYTF.

The chain uses TRBV7-2 and TRBJ1-1; TRBD1 might be the D (5 bases). The CDR3 is made up of 16 amino acids. V lost 3 bases to trimming and J lost 1 base, with 15 bases between them. The germline V gene has CDR1 SGHTA and CDR2 FQGNSA. CDR3 region: CASSLLQAFPNTEAFF. In DNA, the CDR3 is TGTGCCAGCAGCTTGTTACAGGCGTTTCCGAACACTGAAGCTTTCTTT.

In its sample, this clonotype was seen many times. The V and J genes are TRBV2 and TRBJ1-6; no definite D call. Per germline, CDR1 SNHLY and CDR2 FYNNEI. Trimming stripped 6 bases from V and 7 bases from J, with 16 bases between. This CDR3 contains 15 residues. The CDR3 loop reads CASSALGGNNSPLHF. The DNA for the CDR3 is TGTGCCAGCAGCGCGTTGGGAGGGAACAATTCACCCCTCCACTTT.

There are many counts of this clonotype. The chain uses TRBV5-1 and TRBJ2-1; D is possibly TRBD1 (5 bases). This CDR3 contains 15 residues. Germline assignment: CDR1 SGHRS and CDR2 YFSETQ. Trimming took off 4 bases at V and 4 bases at J, with 15 bases between the two ends. The CDR3, as DNA: TGCGCCAGCAGCCCGACAGAAATCAAGTACAATGAGCAGTTCTTC. This encodes CASSPTEIKYNEQFF.

This clonotype was seen repeatedly, ten times or more. The J gene is TRBJ2-2, the V gene TRBV19; possible D gene TRBD1, 6 bases. Germline CDR1 LNHDA, CDR2 SQIVND (reference sequence). The V end lost 9 bases, the J end lost 1 base, and 18 bases lay between the germline ends. The CDR3 has 16 residues. CDR3 sequence: CASTKPGHMNTGELFF. CDR3 nucleotide sequence: TGTGCCAGCACCAAACCGGGACACATGAACACCGGGGAGCTGTTTTTT.

This clonotype was seen repeatedly, ten times or more. This chain uses TRBV9 with TRBJ1-6, with TRBD1 matching 8 bases. The germline V gene has CDR1 SGDLS and CDR2 YYNGEE. J gave up 10 bases and V 0 bases, and 6 bases lay outside the gene matches. CDR3 size: 15 residues. The CDR3: CASSVDGTGGSPLHF. The CDR3 DNA follows: TGTGCCAGCAGCGTAGATGGGACAGGAGGATCACCCCTCCACTTT.

This clonotype appeared a few times. This chain connects TRBV12-3 or TRBV12-4 to TRBJ2-3; possibly TRBD1 for D (6 bases). The germline V and J ends were trimmed by 2 bases and 0 bases, with 12 bases remaining between them. The CDR3 runs 16 residues. This chain's CDR3 is CASSLLAGTSTDTQYF. In DNA form, the CDR3 reads TGTGCCAGCAGTTTATTGGCAGGGACAAGCACAGATACGCAGTATTTT.

This clonotype occurred many times. The chain recombines TRBV20-1 with TRBJ2-1; no firm D call. This CDR3 is built from 15 residues. The V end lost 2 bases, the J end lost 0 bases, and 11 bases lay between the germline ends. Germline V gene data show CDR1 as DFQATT and CDR2 as SNEGSKA (reference sequence). CDR3 sequence reads: CSARSSGNSYNEQFF. The CDR3 region has the DNA TGCAGTGCTAGATCCTCAGGAAACTCCTACAATGAGCAGTTCTTC.

This clonotype was detected many times. The chain is built from TRBV5-1 and TRBJ1-1, with D tentatively TRBD1 (6 bases). V was clipped by 1 base and J by 4 bases, with 11 bases between them. Per the germline V gene, CDR1 is SGHRS and CDR2 is YFSETQ. The CDR3 runs to 14 residues. In DNA form, the CDR3 reads TGCGCCAGCAGCTTGCCCCTGGACAGCACTGAAGCTTTCTTT. Translating it yields CASSLPLDSTEAFF.

This clonotype was observed a few times. The junction differs from germline at one of its ends, possibly a read error. The V call is TRBV6-2 or TRBV6-3, the J call TRBJ2-6; possibly TRBD2 for D (5 bases). The germline V gene has CDR1 MNHEY and CDR2 SVGEGT. The CDR3 is 24 residues long. As DNA, the CDR3 is TGTGCCTGCAGTTACTCAGCGGAGCGGAGTAGCAAGAAACCCACTAGTCCTGGGGCCAACGTCCTGACTTTC. Protein product: CACSYSAERSSKKPTSPGANVLTF.

Only a few counts were recorded for this clonotype. The chain recombines TRBV3-1 with TRBJ1-1; D not resolved. CDR3 length equals 14 residues. The V gene lost 6 bases and the J gene lost 9 bases, with 20 bases spanning the gap. From germline, CDR1 is LGHDT and CDR2 YNNKEL (reference sequence). The CDR3 nucleotides are TGTGCCAGCAGGAGACACTCGGACGATAACCAAGCTTTCTTT. It is translated as CASRRHSDDNQAFF.

At least ten counts were recorded for this clonotype. The chain carries TRBV20-1 and TRBJ2-1; D gene uncertain. Germline V CDR1 and CDR2: DFQATT, SNEGSKA (reference sequence). The ends were cut back, 5 bases at V and 4 bases at J, with 9 bases in the middle. CDR3 length: 12 residues. DNA for the CDR3: TGCAGTGCTGATCTGGGTTACAATGAGCAGTTCTTC. Translated, it gives CSADLGYNEQFF.

This clonotype was counted many times. The rearrangement links TRBV2 to TRBJ1-5; weak D call: TRBD1 (6 bases). This CDR3 is built from 15 residues. Trimming pared 6 bases from V and 7 bases from J, leaving 19 bases between. CDR1 is SNHLY and CDR2 is FYNNEI in the germline V gene. The CDR3 protein is CASSGDTLFGQPQHF. The CDR3 nucleotides are TGTGCCAGCAGCGGGGACACCCTTTTCGGACAGCCCCAGCATTTT.

This clonotype appeared many times. This rearrangement joins TRBV5-4 to TRBJ1-5, with TRBD1 identical over 11 bases. The CDR3 sequence is 19 residues long. V dropped 1 base and J dropped 0; count of bases not matched to a gene: 9. Germline V gene lookup returns CDR1 SGHNT and CDR2 YYREEE (reference sequence). In DNA, the CDR3 is TGTGCCAGCAGCTTGCCCCCCGGGACAGGGGGTTATAGCAATCAGCCCCAGCATTTT. It yields the protein CASSLPPGTGGYSNQPQHF. Full variable domain (remainder filled in from reference TRBV5-4 and TRBJ1-5): ETGVTQSPTHLIKTRGQQVTLRCSSQSGHNTVSWYQQALGQGPQFIFQYYREEENGRGNFPPRFSGLQFPNYSSELNVNALELDDSALYLCASSLPPGTGGYSNQPQHFGDGTRLSIL.